A selection of T cell receptor beta chains follows, all from one sample in a study of cytomegalovirus exposure and HLA in healthy donors. Sequencing was performed with immunoSEQ multiplex PCR; in TCRdb, only in-frame clones are kept and a portion is missing. This table has 200,000 or so clones, 82% appearing once. Sequenced material: PBMCs. These receptors all stem from a boy between 2 and 10 years old in good health and CMV-seronegative. The CDR3 runs from the conserved cysteine through the conserved F or W. The order of the fields is clone size, J gene, D gene, V gene, CDR3 protein, CDR3 DNA. A D gene is named only where the DNA matches it firmly. Clone size, where shown, is once, few, many, or a class for clones that have expanded.

>-|TRBJ1-2|-|TRBV5-1
CASSFSWTANGYTF
TGCGCCAGCAGCTTCTCATGGACAGCCAATGGCTACACCTTC
>-|TRBJ2-3|-|TRBV5-6
CASSVSMRLNTQYF
TGTGCCAGCAGCGTCTCGATGCGACTAAATACGCAGTATTTT
>-|TRBJ2-3|-|TRBV4-2
CASSQGRILGGVDTQYF
TGTGCCAGCAGCCAAGGTCGGATTCTTGGGGGCGTAGATACGCAGTATTTT
>-|TRBJ2-5|-|TRBV9
CASSVAGEETQYF
TGTGCCAGCAGCGTAGCAGGGGAAGAGACCCAGTACTTC
>-|TRBJ1-2|TRBD1|TRBV9
CASSVVPAGGYGYTF
TGTGCCAGCAGCGTAGTGCCGGCAGGGGGGTACGGCTACACCTTC
>-|TRBJ1-4|-|TRBV6-1
CASSADGNLSEAEKLFF
TGTGCCAGCAGTGCTGACGGTAACCTCTCCGAGGCCGAAAAACTGTTTTTT
>-|TRBJ1-2|-|TRBV7-9
CASSTDRDMSWGYTF
TGTGCCAGCAGCACCGACCGGGACATGTCTTGGGGCTACACCTTC
>-|TRBJ1-5|-|TRBV19
CASSARFNQPQHF
TGTGCCAGTAGTGCCAGATTCAATCAGCCCCAGCATTTT
>-|TRBJ2-5|-|TRBV6-1
CASTTAYQETQYF
TGTGCCAGTACGACAGCGTACCAAGAGACCCAGTACTTC
>few|TRBJ1-1|TRBD1|TRBV4-3
CASSQDTGGKTEAFF
TGCGCCAGCAGCCAAGACACAGGGGGCAAGACTGAAGCTTTCTTT
>-|TRBJ2-3|-|TRBV9
CASSVKGWGDTQYF
TGTGCCAGCAGCGTAAAAGGATGGGGCGATACGCAGTATTTT
>-|TRBJ1-1|-|TRBV7-9
CASSSQGVGTEAFF
TGTGCCAGCAGCTCCCAGGGTGTAGGCACTGAAGCTTTCTTT
>-|TRBJ1-1|-|TRBV18
CASSRQVNTEAFF
TGTGCCAGCTCACGACAGGTTAACACTGAAGCTTTCTTT
>-|TRBJ2-5|TRBD1|TRBV6-1
CASSGQGALETQYF
TGTGCCAGCAGCGGACAGGGGGCGTTGGAGACCCAGTACTTC
>once|TRBJ2-1|TRBD2|TRBV7-7
CASSPTTSGDYNEQFF
TGTGCTAGCAGCCCGACGACTAGCGGGGATTACAATGAGCAGTTCTTC
>few|TRBJ1-1|-|TRBV6-1
CASSGPPGQTQNTEAFF
TGTGCCAGCAGTGGCCCCCCTGGGCAGACGCAGAACACTGAAGCTTTCTTT
>-|TRBJ1-3|-|TRBV4-2
CASSRENRESSGNTIYF
TGTGCCAGCAGCCGAGAGAACAGGGAGAGCTCTGGAAACACCATATATTTT
>-|TRBJ1-1|-|TRBV6-6
CASSSPQNTEAFF
TGTGCCAGCAGTTCTCCACAGAACACTGAAGCTTTCTTT
>-|TRBJ2-5|TRBD2|TRBV5-4
CASSLGSGVTQETQYF
TGTGCCAGCAGCTTGGGTAGCGGGGTCACCCAAGAGACCCAGTACTTC
>-|TRBJ1-2|TRBD1|TRBV6-4
CASSPTGGVPYGYTF
TGTGCCAGCAGTCCTACAGGGGGCGTACCGTATGGCTACACCTTC
>-|TRBJ2-7|TRBD2|TRBV5-1
CASSRGTTYEQYF
TGCGCCAGCAGCCGCGGGACTACCTACGAGCAGTACTTC
>-|TRBJ1-4|TRBD1|TRBV18
CASSPDRGSEKLFF
TGTGCCAGCTCACCGGACAGGGGGTCTGAAAAACTGTTTTTT
>-|TRBJ2-3|-|TRBV29-1
CSVGHRSGRGYF
TGCAGCGTTGGACATCGCAGCGGTCGAGGGTATTTT
>-|TRBJ1-1|-|TRBV7-2
CASSHMGRRLSEAFF
TGTGCCAGCAGCCACATGGGGAGGCGGCTCTCAGAAGCTTTCTTT
>-|TRBJ1-2|-|TRBV27
CASSYQGFYGYTF
TGTGCCAGCAGTTATCAGGGCTTCTATGGCTACACCTTC
>-|TRBJ1-5|-|TRBV7-2
CASSLVYNQPQHF
TGTGCCAGCAGCTTAGTCTACAATCAGCCCCAGCATTTT
>few|TRBJ2-1|-|TRBV7-9
CASSLKMFRDRSYNEQFF
TGTGCCAGCAGCTTAAAAATGTTTCGTGACAGGTCCTACAATGAGCAGTTCTTC
>-|TRBJ2-7|-|TRBV27
CASSTHLTGSPYEQYF
TGTGCCAGCAGTACGCACCTAACAGGGAGTCCCTACGAGCAGTACTTC
>once|TRBJ2-2|TRBD2|TRBV15
CATRAGAVNTGELFF
TGTGCCACCAGAGCGGGGGCCGTGAACACCGGGGAGCTGTTTTTT
>-|TRBJ2-1|-|TRBV7-8
CASSFSSRGTGEQFF
TGTGCCAGCAGCTTTAGCTCACGGGGGACGGGGGAGCAGTTCTTC
>-|TRBJ2-7|-|TRBV11-1
CASSRGQRYEQYF
TGTGCCAGCAGCCGCGGACAGCGCTACGAGCAGTACTTC
>-|TRBJ2-5|-|TRBV19
CASSPLEEGQETQYF
TGTGCCAGTAGTCCCCTGGAGGAGGGGCAAGAGACCCAGTACTTC
>-|TRBJ2-3|TRBD2|TRBV9
CASSVSTSGDYSTDTQYF
TGTGCCAGCAGCGTCTCGACTAGCGGTGATTATAGCACAGATACGCAGTATTTT
>-|TRBJ1-6|-|TRBV7-8
CASGALLNSPLHF
TGTGCCAGCGGGGCCCTCCTTAATTCACCCCTCCACTTT
>-|TRBJ1-5|-|TRBV4-3
CASSQSGYDQPQHF
TGCGCCAGCAGCCAGTCAGGTTATGATCAGCCCCAGCATTTT
>-|TRBJ1-3|-|TRBV6-5
CASRFGSGNTIYF
TGTGCCAGCAGGTTCGGCTCTGGAAACACCATATATTTT
>-|TRBJ2-2|-|TRBV4-3
CASSHRVNTGELFF
TGCGCCAGCAGCCACAGGGTGAACACCGGGGAGCTGTTTTTT
>-|TRBJ2-3|TRBD2|TRBV19
CASSIGGGSSTDTQYF
TGTGCCAGTAGTATCGGCGGGGGGTCGAGCACAGATACGCAGTATTTT
>once|TRBJ1-2|-|TRBV27
CASSPWRGNYGYTF
TGTGCCAGCAGCCCCTGGAGGGGAAACTATGGCTACACCTTC
>-|TRBJ1-2|TRBD1|TRBV18
CASSPGQGLMKYGYTF
TGTGCCAGCTCACCAGGACAGGGGTTAATGAAATATGGCTACACCTTC
>-|TRBJ2-7|TRBD2|TRBV27
CASSPTGLAGGSYEQYF
TGTGCCAGCAGCCCCACAGGACTAGCGGGGGGTAGTTACGAGCAGTACTTC
>once|TRBJ2-1|-|TRBV20-1
CSGRAGNEQFF
TGCAGTGGGCGGGCGGGAAATGAGCAGTTCTTC
>-|TRBJ1-6|-|TRBV27
CASRNLGAGYNSPLHF
TGTGCCAGCAGAAACTTAGGGGCCGGCTATAATTCACCCCTCCACTTT
>-|TRBJ1-5|-|TRBV4-3
CASSQGRGLGQPQHF
TGCGCCAGCAGCCAAGGAAGGGGACTGGGCCAGCCCCAGCATTTT
>-|TRBJ2-1|TRBD2|TRBV7-2
CASSHSGGISYNEQFF
TGTGCCAGCAGCCATAGCGGGGGGATCTCCTACAATGAGCAGTTCTTC
>-|TRBJ2-1|-|TRBV4-3
CASSPRGDQGSYNEQFF
TGCGCCAGCAGCCCCCGAGGCGACCAAGGCTCCTACAATGAGCAGTTCTTC
>-|TRBJ1-3|-|TRBV4-1
CASSQVIGVTYSGNTIYF
TGCGCCAGCAGCCAAGTTATAGGGGTGACTTACTCTGGAAACACCATATATTTT
>-|TRBJ2-1|-|TRBV5-1
CASSLESGNEQFF
TGCGCCAGCAGCTTGGAGTCGGGAAATGAGCAGTTCTTC
>-|TRBJ2-2|-|TRBV25-1
CATQDWNTGELFF
TGTGCCACCCAGGACTGGAACACCGGGGAGCTGTTTTTT
>once|TRBJ2-7|TRBD2|TRBV9
CASSVDSAGGYEQYF
TGTGCCAGCAGCGTAGACTCGGCGGGGGGATACGAGCAGTACTTC
>-|TRBJ2-5|TRBD2|TRBV15
CATSRDRAGVGGTQYF
TGTGCCACCAGCAGAGATCGGGCGGGGGTGGGTGGGACCCAGTACTTC
>-|TRBJ1-6|TRBD1|TRBV4-1
CASSQGGTGVLTPLHF
TGCGCCAGCAGCCAAGGAGGGACAGGAGTATTAACACCCCTCCACTTT
>-|TRBJ2-5|-|TRBV7-2
CASSLSVVSRETQYF
TGTGCCAGCAGCTTATCTGTGGTTTCGAGGGAGACCCAGTACTTC
>-|TRBJ2-2|-|TRBV18
CASSPGIKLRGPGELFF
TGTGCCAGCTCACCGGGGATAAAGTTAAGGGGTCCCGGGGAGCTGTTTTTT
>-|TRBJ2-3|TRBD1|TRBV30
CALRQGTVSDTQYF
TGTGCCTTGAGACAGGGAACCGTCTCAGATACGCAGTATTTT
>-|TRBJ2-6|-|TRBV5-4
CASSPSYRLTWGANVLTF
TGTGCCAGCAGCCCCTCGTACAGGTTAACTTGGGGGGCCAACGTCCTGACTTTC
>-|TRBJ2-5|TRBD1|TRBV5-6
CASSRGTGGIETQYF
TGTGCCAGCAGCAGAGGGACAGGGGGCATCGAGACCCAGTACTTC
>once|TRBJ2-5|-|TRBV9
CASSVGETRGETQYF
TGTGCCAGCAGCGTAGGCGAGACTAGGGGAGAGACCCAGTACTTC